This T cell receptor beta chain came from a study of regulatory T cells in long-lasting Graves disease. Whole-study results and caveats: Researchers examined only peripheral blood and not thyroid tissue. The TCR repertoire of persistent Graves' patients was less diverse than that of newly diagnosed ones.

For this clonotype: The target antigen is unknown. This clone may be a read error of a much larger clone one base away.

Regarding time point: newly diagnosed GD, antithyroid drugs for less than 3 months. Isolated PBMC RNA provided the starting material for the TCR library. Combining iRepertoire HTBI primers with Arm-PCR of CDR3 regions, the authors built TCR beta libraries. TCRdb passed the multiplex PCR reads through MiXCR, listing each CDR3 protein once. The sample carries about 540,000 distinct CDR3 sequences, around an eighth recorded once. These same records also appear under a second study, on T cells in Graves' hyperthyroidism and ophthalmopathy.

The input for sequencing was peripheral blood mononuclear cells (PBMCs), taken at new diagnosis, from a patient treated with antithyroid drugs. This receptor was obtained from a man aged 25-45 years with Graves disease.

This CDR3 reads CASGLYRTSGNTDTQYF. The DNA of the CDR3 is TGTGCCAGCGGCCTCTACCGGACTAGCGGGAACACAGATACGCAGTATTTT. The rearrangement uses TRBV25-1 and TRBJ2-3, with 12 bases fitting TRBD2. In germline, CDR1 is MGHDK, CDR2 SYGVNS. The CDR3 is made up of 17 amino acids. The V segment lost 8 bases and the J segment 2 bases; nucleotides outside the gene matches: 11.